This is a list of T cell receptor beta chains from one sample in a study of blood T cell repertoires in COVID-19. Profiled with immunoSEQ multiplex PCR; TCRdb holds only in-frame clones, not every one. The sample consists of roughly 200,000 clones, roughly 80% of them appearing once. The sample was peripheral blood. The receptor source for this set is a human donor in a cohort sampled during active COVID-19. Each CDR3 is given with its conserved first and last residue. D genes are given only for firm matches. Some rows mark clone size as missing; the rest say once, few, many or name a class of expanded clone.

clone size: .; J gene: TRBJ1-5; V gene: TRBV3-1/TRBV3-2; D gene: .; CDR3 DNA: TGTGCCAGCAGCCAAGGCCTTACAGGTTTGGCTTATCAGCCCCAGCATTTT; CDR3 protein: CASSQGLTGLAYQPQHF
clone size: .; J gene: TRBJ2-1; V gene: TRBV27; D gene: .; CDR3 DNA: TGTGCCAGCAGTTTAGCGAATTATCAATCCTACAATGAGCAGTTCTTC; CDR3 protein: CASSLANYQSYNEQFF
clone size: .; J gene: TRBJ1-6; V gene: TRBV10-3; D gene: .; CDR3 DNA: TGTGCCATCAGTAACAGGGACCGGGATTCACCCCTCCACTTT; CDR3 protein: CAISNRDRDSPLHF
clone size: .; J gene: TRBJ2-2; V gene: TRBV5-1; D gene: .; CDR3 DNA: TGCGCCAGCAGCTTGGCAGATACCGGGGAGCTGTTTTTT; CDR3 protein: CASSLADTGELFF
clone size: .; J gene: TRBJ2-5; V gene: TRBV2; D gene: TRBD2; CDR3 DNA: TGTGCCAGCACCGTCCTAGCGGGCGTCCAAGAGACCCAGTACTTC; CDR3 protein: CASTVLAGVQETQYF
clone size: .; J gene: TRBJ2-1; V gene: TRBV7-6; D gene: TRBD1; CDR3 DNA: TGTGCCAGCAGACCAACCGGGACAGGGGGCAATGAGCAGTTCTTC; CDR3 protein: CASRPTGTGGNEQFF
clone size: once; J gene: TRBJ2-7; V gene: TRBV5-1; D gene: .; CDR3 DNA: TGCGCCAGCAGCGGAGGAGGGGGCTTCGGCTACGAGCAGTACTTC; CDR3 protein: CASSGGGGFGYEQYF
clone size: .; J gene: TRBJ1-1; V gene: TRBV11-3; D gene: .; CDR3 DNA: TGTGCCAGCAGCTCCTCCGGGCCCTCCGGGGCTGAAGCTTTCTTT; CDR3 protein: CASSSSGPSGAEAFF
clone size: once; J gene: TRBJ1-1; V gene: TRBV7-9; D gene: .; CDR3 DNA: TGTGCCAGCAGCTTAGATTGGCGGGACACTGAAGCTTTCTTT; CDR3 protein: CASSLDWRDTEAFF
clone size: .; J gene: TRBJ2-2; V gene: TRBV5-1; D gene: .; CDR3 DNA: TGCGCCAGCAATGTGAACAACATCAACACCGGGGAGCTGTTTTTT; CDR3 protein: CASNVNNINTGELFF
clone size: .; J gene: TRBJ2-3; V gene: TRBV5-1; D gene: TRBD1; CDR3 DNA: TGCGCCAGCAGCTTGGCGGGGACAGGCACAGATACGCAGTATTTT; CDR3 protein: CASSLAGTGTDTQYF
clone size: .; J gene: TRBJ2-5; V gene: TRBV15; D gene: .; CDR3 DNA: TGTGCCACCAGCGACAGGACAAAAAAGACCCAGTACTTC; CDR3 protein: CATSDRTKKTQYF
clone size: .; J gene: TRBJ2-1; V gene: TRBV11-3; D gene: TRBD2; CDR3 DNA: TGTGCCAGCAGCTTAGGGTCAGCGGGGATACAGTTCTTC; CDR3 protein: CASSLGSAGIQFF
clone size: .; J gene: TRBJ1-2; V gene: TRBV9; D gene: .; CDR3 DNA: TGTGCCAGCAGCGCACAGGCTGGGCAGTCGGGGGATGGCTACACCTTC; CDR3 protein: CASSAQAGQSGDGYTF
clone size: .; J gene: TRBJ2-3; V gene: TRBV7-9; D gene: .; CDR3 DNA: TGTGCCAGCAGCTCAACCCTAAGCACAGATACGCAGTATTTT; CDR3 protein: CASSSTLSTDTQYF
clone size: .; J gene: TRBJ1-2; V gene: TRBV10-1; D gene: .; CDR3 DNA: TGCGCCAGCAGTGAGAACCAGGTAGCTAACTATGGCTACACCTTC; CDR3 protein: CASSENQVANYGYTF
clone size: .; J gene: TRBJ2-6; V gene: TRBV7-8; D gene: TRBD2; CDR3 DNA: TGTGCCAGCAGCTTTGGGACTAGCGGGATCTCTGGGGCCAACGTCCTGACTTTC; CDR3 protein: CASSFGTSGISGANVLTF
clone size: once; J gene: TRBJ1-2; V gene: TRBV18; D gene: TRBD1; CDR3 DNA: TGTGCCAGCTCACCGACAGGGTCCTATGGCTACACCTTC; CDR3 protein: CASSPTGSYGYTF
clone size: .; J gene: TRBJ1-2; V gene: TRBV5-1; D gene: .; CDR3 DNA: TGCGCCAGCAGCTTGGGGGCGAACTATGGCTACACCTTC; CDR3 protein: CASSLGANYGYTF
clone size: .; J gene: TRBJ2-5; V gene: TRBV10-2; D gene: TRBD2; CDR3 DNA: TGCGCCAGCAGAGCGACTAGCGGGAGCTACCAAGAGACCCAGTACTTC; CDR3 protein: CASRATSGSYQETQYF
clone size: .; J gene: TRBJ2-3; V gene: TRBV18; D gene: .; CDR3 DNA: TGTGCCAGCTCAGCCGGGAGCCGCACAGATACGCAGTATTTT; CDR3 protein: CASSAGSRTDTQYF
clone size: few; J gene: TRBJ2-5; V gene: TRBV5-6; D gene: .; CDR3 DNA: TGTGCCAGCAGCTTCGGCTCGGGAGCCAAAGAGACCCAGTACTTC; CDR3 protein: CASSFGSGAKETQYF
clone size: .; J gene: TRBJ2-3; V gene: TRBV19; D gene: TRBD1; CDR3 DNA: TGTGCCAGTAGTCCAGGACAGGGTTATGAAGGAACGCAGTATTTT; CDR3 protein: CASSPGQGYEGTQYF
clone size: .; J gene: TRBJ2-3; V gene: TRBV19; D gene: TRBD2; CDR3 DNA: TGTGCCAGTAGTGAGAGCGGGGGCACAGATACGCAGTATTTT; CDR3 protein: CASSESGGTDTQYF
clone size: .; J gene: TRBJ1-6; V gene: TRBV5-8; D gene: .; CDR3 DNA: TGTGCCAGCAGTCAACCGTGGGGGCAGGGAAGTTCACCCCTCCACTTT; CDR3 protein: CASSQPWGQGSSPLHF
clone size: .; J gene: TRBJ2-2; V gene: TRBV5-8; D gene: .; CDR3 DNA: TGTGCCAGCAGCTTTCGGTCCCAATACACCGGGGAGCTGTTTTTT; CDR3 protein: CASSFRSQYTGELFF
clone size: .; J gene: TRBJ1-2; V gene: TRBV4-2; D gene: TRBD1; CDR3 DNA: TGTGCCAGCAGCCAGAACCCGACAGGGGCAGGTAGCTATGGCTACACCTTC; CDR3 protein: CASSQNPTGAGSYGYTF
clone size: .; J gene: TRBJ2-2; V gene: TRBV14; D gene: TRBD1; CDR3 DNA: TGTGCCAGCAGCCAAGAACAGGGGTTTGTCACCGGGGAGCTGTTTTTT; CDR3 protein: CASSQEQGFVTGELFF
clone size: .; J gene: TRBJ1-2; V gene: TRBV19; D gene: .; CDR3 DNA: TGTGCCAGCCGACTGTCACCTTTATATGGCTACACCTTC; CDR3 protein: CASRLSPLYGYTF
clone size: .; J gene: TRBJ2-2; V gene: TRBV19; D gene: TRBD1; CDR3 DNA: TGTGCCAGTACCCCTTCGGACAGGGGGCTCACCGGGGAGCTGTTTTTT; CDR3 protein: CASTPSDRGLTGELFF
clone size: few; J gene: TRBJ1-6; V gene: TRBV28; D gene: .; CDR3 DNA: TGTGCCAGCTACGGAGGCCGGACTTCACCCCTCCACTTT; CDR3 protein: CASYGGRTSPLHF
clone size: few; J gene: TRBJ1-1; V gene: TRBV7-3; D gene: TRBD1; CDR3 DNA: TGTGCCAGCAGCTTAACGTTACAGGGGGAAGCTTTCTTT; CDR3 protein: CASSLTLQGEAFF
clone size: .; J gene: TRBJ2-5; V gene: TRBV6-5; D gene: .; CDR3 DNA: TGTGCCAGCAGTTACTCGAGAGGCAGTCAAGAGACCCAGTACTTC; CDR3 protein: CASSYSRGSQETQYF
clone size: .; J gene: TRBJ1-1; V gene: TRBV6-6; D gene: .; CDR3 DNA: TGTGCCAGCAGTTACGCGGAAAACACTGAAGCTTTCTTT; CDR3 protein: CASSYAENTEAFF
clone size: .; J gene: TRBJ2-1; V gene: TRBV7-6; D gene: TRBD1; CDR3 DNA: TGTGCCAGCAGCTTAGCCGGGACAGCCTACAATGAGCAGTTCTTC; CDR3 protein: CASSLAGTAYNEQFF
clone size: .; J gene: TRBJ2-7; V gene: TRBV6-5; D gene: .; CDR3 DNA: TGTGCCAGCAGTTACGGGGGCCAGGGCTACGAGCAGTACTTC; CDR3 protein: CASSYGGQGYEQYF
clone size: few; J gene: TRBJ1-2; V gene: TRBV27; D gene: .; CDR3 DNA: TGTGCCAGCAGTCCCCAGGGGTTAGCTAACTATGGCTACACCTTC; CDR3 protein: CASSPQGLANYGYTF
clone size: .; J gene: TRBJ1-3; V gene: TRBV5-5; D gene: TRBD1; CDR3 DNA: TGTGCCAGCAGCTTGTTTGGCCCGGGACAGAGGGAAGGAAACACCATATATTTT; CDR3 protein: CASSLFGPGQREGNTIYF
clone size: many; J gene: TRBJ2-7; V gene: TRBV7-8; D gene: TRBD2; CDR3 DNA: TGTGCCAGCAGTAATGGACGGGAGGAGATCTACGAGCAGTACTTC; CDR3 protein: CASSNGREEIYEQYF
clone size: .; J gene: TRBJ1-6; V gene: TRBV19; D gene: TRBD1; CDR3 DNA: TGTGCCAGTAGAGCCGGGACAGCGTATTCACCCCTCCACTTT; CDR3 protein: CASRAGTAYSPLHF
clone size: .; J gene: TRBJ1-6; V gene: TRBV5-1; D gene: .; CDR3 DNA: TGCGCCAGCAGCTTAGCGCGGGGGCAGGAAGCTAATTCACCCCTCCACTTT; CDR3 protein: CASSLARGQEANSPLHF
clone size: few; J gene: TRBJ2-2; V gene: TRBV5-1; D gene: .; CDR3 DNA: TGCGCCAGCAGCCCAATCGGACAGTTGGTTACCGGGGAGCTGTTTTTT; CDR3 protein: CASSPIGQLVTGELFF
clone size: .; J gene: TRBJ1-2; V gene: TRBV28; D gene: .; CDR3 DNA: TGTGCCAGCCGCGAGGGCGGCGCTCAAGGCTATGGCTACACCTTC; CDR3 protein: CASREGGAQGYGYTF
clone size: .; J gene: TRBJ1-5; V gene: TRBV11-2; D gene: .; CDR3 DNA: TGTGCCAGCAGCCTGGACAACAATCAGCCCCAGCATTTT; CDR3 protein: CASSLDNNQPQHF
clone size: .; J gene: TRBJ2-7; V gene: TRBV5-1; D gene: .; CDR3 DNA: TGCGCCAGCAGCTTGTCAGACACGCCACACGAGCAGTACTTC; CDR3 protein: CASSLSDTPHEQYF
clone size: .; J gene: TRBJ1-3; V gene: TRBV18; D gene: .; CDR3 DNA: TGTGCCAGCTCACCACTAACAGAGAGCTCTGGAAACACCATATATTTT; CDR3 protein: CASSPLTESSGNTIYF